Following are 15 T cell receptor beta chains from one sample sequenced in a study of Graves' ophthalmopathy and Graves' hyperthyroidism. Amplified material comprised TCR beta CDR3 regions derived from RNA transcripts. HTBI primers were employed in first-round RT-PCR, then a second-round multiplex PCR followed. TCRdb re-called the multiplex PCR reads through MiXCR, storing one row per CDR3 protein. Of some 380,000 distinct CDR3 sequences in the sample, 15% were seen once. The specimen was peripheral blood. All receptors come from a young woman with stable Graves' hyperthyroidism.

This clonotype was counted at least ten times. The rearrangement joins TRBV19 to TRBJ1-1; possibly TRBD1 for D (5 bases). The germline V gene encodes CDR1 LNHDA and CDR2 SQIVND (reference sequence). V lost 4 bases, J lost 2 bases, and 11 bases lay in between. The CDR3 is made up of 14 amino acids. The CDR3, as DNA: TGTGCCAGTAGTACACAGGTATTCAACACTGAAGCTTTCTTT. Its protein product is CASSTQVFNTEAFF.

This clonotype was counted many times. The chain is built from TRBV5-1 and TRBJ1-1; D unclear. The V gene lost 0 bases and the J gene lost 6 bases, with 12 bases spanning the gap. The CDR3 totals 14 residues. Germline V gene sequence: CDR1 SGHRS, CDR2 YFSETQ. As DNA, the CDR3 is TGCGCCAGCAGCTTGGGCGGGGTGGAGGCTGAAGCTTTCTTT. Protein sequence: CASSLGGVEAEAFF.

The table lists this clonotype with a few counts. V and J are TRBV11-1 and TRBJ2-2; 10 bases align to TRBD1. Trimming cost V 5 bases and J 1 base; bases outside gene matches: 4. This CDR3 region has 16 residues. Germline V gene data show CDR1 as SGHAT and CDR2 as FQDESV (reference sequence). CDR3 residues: CASSPGQGVNTGELFF. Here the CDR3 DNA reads TGTGCCAGCAGCCCCGGACAGGGGGTGAACACCGGGGAGCTGTTTTTT.

The CDR3 reads CASSPFTRSEETQYF. The CDR3 DNA sequence: TGTGCCAGCAGCCCTTTTACGAGGAGCGAAGAGACCCAGTACTTC. This chain joins TRBV4-2 and TRBJ2-5; D unclear. Trimming shortened V by 4 bases and J by 3 bases, and 15 bases separated the two germline ends. Germline CDR1 and CDR2: LGHNA and YNFKEQ. The CDR3 has 15 amino acids.

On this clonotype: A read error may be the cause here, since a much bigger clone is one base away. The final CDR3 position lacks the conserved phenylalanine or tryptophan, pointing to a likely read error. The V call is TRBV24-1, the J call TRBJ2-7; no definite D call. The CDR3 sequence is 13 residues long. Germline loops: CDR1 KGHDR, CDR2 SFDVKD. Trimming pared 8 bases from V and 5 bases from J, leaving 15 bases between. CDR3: CATIDDSSNEQYI. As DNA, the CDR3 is TGTGCCACCATCGACGACTCCTCTAACGAGCAGTACATC.

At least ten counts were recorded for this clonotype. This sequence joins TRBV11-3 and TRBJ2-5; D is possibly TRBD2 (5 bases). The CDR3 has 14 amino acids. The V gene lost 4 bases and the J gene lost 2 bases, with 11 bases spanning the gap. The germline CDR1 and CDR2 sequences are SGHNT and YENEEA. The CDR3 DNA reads TGTGCCAGCAGCTACCGAGGGATTCAAGAGACCCAGTACTTC. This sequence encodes CASSYRGIQETQYF. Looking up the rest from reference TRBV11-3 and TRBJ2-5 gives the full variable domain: EAGVVQSPRYKIIEKKQPVAFWCNPISGHNTLYWYLQNLGQGPELLIRYENEEAVDDSQLPKDRFSAERLKGVDSTLKIQPAELGDSAVYLCASSYRGIQETQYFGPGTRLLVL.

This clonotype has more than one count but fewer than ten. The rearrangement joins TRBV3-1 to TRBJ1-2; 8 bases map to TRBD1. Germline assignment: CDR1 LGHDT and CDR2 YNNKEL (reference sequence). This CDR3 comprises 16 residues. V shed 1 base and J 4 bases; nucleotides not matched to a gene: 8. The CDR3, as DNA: TGTGCCAGCAGCCAAGGAGGGACAGGCGACCTCTATGGCTACACCTTC. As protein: CASSQGGTGDLYGYTF.

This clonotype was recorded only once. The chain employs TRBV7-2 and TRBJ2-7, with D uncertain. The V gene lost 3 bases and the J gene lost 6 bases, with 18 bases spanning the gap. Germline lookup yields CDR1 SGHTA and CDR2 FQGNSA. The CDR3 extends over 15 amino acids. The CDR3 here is CASSFQWAPPGEQYF. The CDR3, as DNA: TGTGCCAGCAGCTTCCAATGGGCCCCCCCAGGCGAGCAGTACTTC.

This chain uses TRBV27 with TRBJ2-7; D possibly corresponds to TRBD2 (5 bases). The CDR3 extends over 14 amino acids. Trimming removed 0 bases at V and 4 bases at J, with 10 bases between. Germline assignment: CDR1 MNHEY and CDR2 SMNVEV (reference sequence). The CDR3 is CASSLSDSVYEQYF. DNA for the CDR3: TGTGCCAGCAGTTTATCGGATAGCGTTTACGAGCAGTACTTC.

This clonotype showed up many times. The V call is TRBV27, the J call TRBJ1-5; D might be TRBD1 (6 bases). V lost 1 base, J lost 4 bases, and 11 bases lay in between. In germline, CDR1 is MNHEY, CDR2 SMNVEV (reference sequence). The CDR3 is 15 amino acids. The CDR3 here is CASSLYGQPNQPQHF. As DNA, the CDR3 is TGTGCCAGCAGTTTATATGGACAGCCGAATCAGCCCCAGCATTTT.

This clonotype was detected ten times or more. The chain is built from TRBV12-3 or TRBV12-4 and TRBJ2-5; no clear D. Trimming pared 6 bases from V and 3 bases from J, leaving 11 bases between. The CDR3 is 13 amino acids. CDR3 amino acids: CASRSDGEETQYF. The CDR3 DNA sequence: TGTGCCAGCAGATCGGACGGCGAAGAGACCCAGTACTTC.

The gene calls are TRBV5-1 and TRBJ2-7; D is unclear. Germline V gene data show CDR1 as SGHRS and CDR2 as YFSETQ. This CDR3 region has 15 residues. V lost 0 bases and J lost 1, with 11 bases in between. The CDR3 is CASSLDDRVSYEQYF. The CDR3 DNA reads TGCGCCAGCAGCTTGGATGATAGGGTTTCCTACGAGCAGTACTTC. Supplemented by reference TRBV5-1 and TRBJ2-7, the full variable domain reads KAGVTQTPRYLIKTRGQQVTLSCSPISGHRSVSWYQQTPGQGLQFLFEYFSETQRNKGNFPGRFSGRQFSNSRSEMNVSTLELGDSALYLCASSLDDRVSYEQYFGPGTRLTVT.

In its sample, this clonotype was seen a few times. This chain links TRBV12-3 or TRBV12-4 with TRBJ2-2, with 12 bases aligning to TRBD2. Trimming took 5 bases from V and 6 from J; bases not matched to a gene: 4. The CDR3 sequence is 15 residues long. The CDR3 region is CASSPSGRASGELFF. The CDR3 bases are TGTGCCAGCAGTCCTAGCGGGAGGGCCTCCGGGGAGCTGTTTTTT.

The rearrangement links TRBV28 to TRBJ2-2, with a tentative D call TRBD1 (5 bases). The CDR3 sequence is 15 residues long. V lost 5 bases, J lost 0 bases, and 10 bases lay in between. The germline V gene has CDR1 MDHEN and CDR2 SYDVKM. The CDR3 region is CASSRQTSNTGELFF. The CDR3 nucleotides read TGTGCCAGCAGTAGACAGACTTCGAACACCGGGGAGCTGTTTTTT.

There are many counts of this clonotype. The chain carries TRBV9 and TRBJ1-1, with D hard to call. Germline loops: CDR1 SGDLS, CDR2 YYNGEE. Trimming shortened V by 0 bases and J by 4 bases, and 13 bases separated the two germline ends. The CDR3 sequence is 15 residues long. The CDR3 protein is CASSVGPGRRTEAFF. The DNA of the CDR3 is TGTGCCAGCAGCGTAGGACCCGGCAGACGCACTGAAGCTTTCTTT.